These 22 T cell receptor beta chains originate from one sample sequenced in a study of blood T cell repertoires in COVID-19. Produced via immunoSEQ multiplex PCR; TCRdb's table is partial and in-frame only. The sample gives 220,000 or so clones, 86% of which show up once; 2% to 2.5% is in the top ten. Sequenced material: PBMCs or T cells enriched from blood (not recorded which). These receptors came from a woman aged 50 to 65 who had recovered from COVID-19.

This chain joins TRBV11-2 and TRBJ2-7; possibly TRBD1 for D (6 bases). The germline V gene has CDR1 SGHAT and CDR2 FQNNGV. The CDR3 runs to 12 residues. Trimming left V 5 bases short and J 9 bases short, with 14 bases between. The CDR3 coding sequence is TGTGCCAGCAGCCACGGAACAGGGTGGCAGTACTTC. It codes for CASSHGTGWQYF.

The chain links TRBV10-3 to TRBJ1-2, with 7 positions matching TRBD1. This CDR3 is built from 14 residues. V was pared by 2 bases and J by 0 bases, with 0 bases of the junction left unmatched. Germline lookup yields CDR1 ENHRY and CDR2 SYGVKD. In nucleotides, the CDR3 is TGTGCCATCAGTGAGACAGGGGCTAACTATGGCTACACCTTC. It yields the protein CAISETGANYGYTF.

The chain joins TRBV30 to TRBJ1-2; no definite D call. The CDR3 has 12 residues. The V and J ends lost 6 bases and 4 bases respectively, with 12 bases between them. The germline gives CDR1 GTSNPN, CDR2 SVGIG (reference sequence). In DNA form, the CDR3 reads TGTGCCTGTGGGTACCAGGTCTATGGCTACACCTTC. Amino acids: CACGYQVYGYTF. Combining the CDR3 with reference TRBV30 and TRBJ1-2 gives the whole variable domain SQTIHQWPATLVQPVGSPLSLECTVEGTSNPNLYWYRQAAGRGLQLLFYSVGIGQISSEVPQNLSASRPQDRQFILSSKKLLLSDSGFYLCACGYQVYGYTFGSGTRLTVV.

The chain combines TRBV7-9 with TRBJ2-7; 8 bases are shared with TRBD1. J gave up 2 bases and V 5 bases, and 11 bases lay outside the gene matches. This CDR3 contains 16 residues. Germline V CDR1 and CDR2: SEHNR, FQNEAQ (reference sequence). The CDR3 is CASSRVWTGSAYEQYF. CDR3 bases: TGTGCCAGCAGCCGAGTTTGGACAGGGAGTGCCTACGAGCAGTACTTC.

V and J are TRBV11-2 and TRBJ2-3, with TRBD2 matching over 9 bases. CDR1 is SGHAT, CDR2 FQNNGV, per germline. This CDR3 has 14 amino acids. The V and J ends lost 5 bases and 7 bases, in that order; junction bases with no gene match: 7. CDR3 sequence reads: CASSPLSGRNTQYF. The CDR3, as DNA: TGTGCCAGCAGCCCCCTCAGCGGGAGGAATACGCAGTATTTT.

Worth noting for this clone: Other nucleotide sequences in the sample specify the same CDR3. CDR3 sequence reads: CASSYWGGPYEQYF. The CDR3 nucleotides are TGTGCCAGCAGTTACTGGGGGGGCCCCTACGAGCAGTACTTC. The genes are TRBV6-2 or TRBV6-3 and TRBJ2-7; D may be TRBD2 (7 bases). Germline CDR1 and CDR2: MNHEY and SVGEGT. The V end was cut by 1 base, the J end by 2 bases, with 9 bases between. The CDR3 consists of 14 residues.

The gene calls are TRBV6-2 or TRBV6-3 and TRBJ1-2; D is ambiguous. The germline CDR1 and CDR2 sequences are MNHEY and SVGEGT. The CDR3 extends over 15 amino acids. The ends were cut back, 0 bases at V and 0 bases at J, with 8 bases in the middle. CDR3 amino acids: CASSYSRRTNYGYTF. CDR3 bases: TGTGCCAGCAGTTACTCGCGGAGGACTAACTATGGCTACACCTTC.

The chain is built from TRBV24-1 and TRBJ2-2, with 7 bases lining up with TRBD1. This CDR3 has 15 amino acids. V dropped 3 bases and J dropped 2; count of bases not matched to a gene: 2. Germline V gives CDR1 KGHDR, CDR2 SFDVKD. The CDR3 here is CATSDGDSNTGELFF. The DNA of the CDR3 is TGTGCCACCAGTGATGGGGACAGCAACACCGGGGAGCTGTTTTTT.

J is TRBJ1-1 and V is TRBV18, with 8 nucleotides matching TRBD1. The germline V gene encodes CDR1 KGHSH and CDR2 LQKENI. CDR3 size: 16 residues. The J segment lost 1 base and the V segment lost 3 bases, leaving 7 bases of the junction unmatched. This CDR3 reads CASSPRSGGPNTEAFF. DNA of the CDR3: TGTGCCAGCTCACCGCGCTCAGGGGGCCCGAACACTGAAGCTTTCTTT.

The chain's CDR3 is CASSPKPWTGGAGANVLTF. In DNA form, the CDR3 reads TGTGCCAGCAGCCCCAAGCCCTGGACAGGGGGGGCTGGGGCCAACGTCCTGACTTTC. The chain links TRBV7-9 to TRBJ2-6; TRBD1 matches 10 bases. Germline V lookup: CDR1 SEHNR, CDR2 FQNEAQ (reference sequence). Trimming took 5 bases from V and 2 from J; bases not matched to a gene: 12. This CDR3 spans 19 amino acids.

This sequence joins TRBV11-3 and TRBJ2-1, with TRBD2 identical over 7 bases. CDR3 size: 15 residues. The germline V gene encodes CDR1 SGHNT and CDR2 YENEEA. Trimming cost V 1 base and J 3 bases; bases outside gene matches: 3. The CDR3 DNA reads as TGTGCCAGCAGCTTAGGGGTAGCGGGCTACAATGAGCAGTTCTTC. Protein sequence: CASSLGVAGYNEQFF.

In DNA, the CDR3 is TGCGCCAGCAGCTTGTTCGTGGGGGGACTCACAGATACGCAGTATTTT. Translation gives CASSLFVGGLTDTQYF. The rearrangement joins TRBV5-1 to TRBJ2-3; weak D call: TRBD2 (6 bases). The CDR3 runs to 16 residues. V gave up 1 base and J gave up 2 bases, with 14 bases separating them. Germline V gene data show CDR1 as SGHRS and CDR2 as YFSETQ.

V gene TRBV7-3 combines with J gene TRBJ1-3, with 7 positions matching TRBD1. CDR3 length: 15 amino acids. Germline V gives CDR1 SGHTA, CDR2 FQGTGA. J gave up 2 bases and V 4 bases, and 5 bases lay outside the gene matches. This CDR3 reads CASSWTQGAGNTIYF. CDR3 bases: TGTGCCAGCAGCTGGACTCAGGGGGCTGGAAACACCATATATTTT.

The CDR3 spells CASSPGPTDTQYF. CDR3 sequence (DNA): TGTGCCAGCAGCCCTGGCCCCACAGATACGCAGTATTTT. The chain links TRBV6-4 to TRBJ2-3; no reliable D call. Germline V gives CDR1 MRHNA, CDR2 SNTAGT. Trimming took 6 bases from V and 2 from J, leaving 9 bases between them. The CDR3 totals 13 residues.

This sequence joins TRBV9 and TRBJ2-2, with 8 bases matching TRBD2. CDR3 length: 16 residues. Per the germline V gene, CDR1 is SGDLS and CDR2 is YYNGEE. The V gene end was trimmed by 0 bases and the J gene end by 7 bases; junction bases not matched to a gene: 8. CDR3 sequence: CASSVVKAGGIGELFF. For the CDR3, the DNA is TGTGCCAGCAGCGTAGTCAAGGCGGGAGGAATCGGGGAGCTGTTTTTT.

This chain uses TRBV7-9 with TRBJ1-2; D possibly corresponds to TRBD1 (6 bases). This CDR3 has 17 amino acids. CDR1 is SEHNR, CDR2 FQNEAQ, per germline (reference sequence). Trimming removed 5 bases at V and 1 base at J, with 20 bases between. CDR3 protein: CASSPVGGALVNYGYTF. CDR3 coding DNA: TGTGCCAGCAGCCCTGTTGGGGGGGCGCTTGTTAACTATGGCTACACCTTC.

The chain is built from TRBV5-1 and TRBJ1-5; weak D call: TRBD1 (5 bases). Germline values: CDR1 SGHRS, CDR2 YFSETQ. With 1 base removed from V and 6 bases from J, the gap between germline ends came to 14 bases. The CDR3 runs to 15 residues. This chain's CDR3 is CASSLLGDGVQPQHF. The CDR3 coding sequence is TGCGCCAGCAGCTTGTTAGGGGATGGGGTTCAGCCCCAGCATTTT.

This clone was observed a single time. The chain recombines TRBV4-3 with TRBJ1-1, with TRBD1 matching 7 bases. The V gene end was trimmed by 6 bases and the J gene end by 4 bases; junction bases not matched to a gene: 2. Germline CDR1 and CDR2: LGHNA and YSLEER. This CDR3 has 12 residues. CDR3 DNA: TGCGCCAGCAGTCCAGGGGGCACTGAAGCTTTCTTT. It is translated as CASSPGGTEAFF.

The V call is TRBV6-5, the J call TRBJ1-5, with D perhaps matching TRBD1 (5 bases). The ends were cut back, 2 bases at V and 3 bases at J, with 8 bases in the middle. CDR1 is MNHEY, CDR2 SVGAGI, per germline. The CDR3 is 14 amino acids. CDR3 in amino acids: CASSYGGNNQPQHF. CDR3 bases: TGTGCCAGCAGTTACGGGGGGAACAATCAGCCCCAGCATTTT.

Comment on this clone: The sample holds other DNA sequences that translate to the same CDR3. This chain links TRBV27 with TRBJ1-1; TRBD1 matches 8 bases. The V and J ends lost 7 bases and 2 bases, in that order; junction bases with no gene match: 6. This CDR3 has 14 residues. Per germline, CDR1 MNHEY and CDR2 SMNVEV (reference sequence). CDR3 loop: CASNRQGPNTEAFF. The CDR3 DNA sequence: TGTGCCAGCAACAGACAGGGGCCCAACACTGAAGCTTTCTTT.

The CDR3 spells CASSSKQGNEQFF. In nucleotides, the CDR3 is TGCGCCAGCAGCTCTAAACAGGGGAATGAGCAGTTCTTC. The rearrangement links TRBV5-1 to TRBJ2-1; 7 nucleotides agree with TRBD1. There are 13 residues in the CDR3. CDR1 and CDR2 (germline): SGHRS, YFSETQ. After removal of 3 bases from V and 7 bases from J, the junction contained 4 bases not matched to a gene.

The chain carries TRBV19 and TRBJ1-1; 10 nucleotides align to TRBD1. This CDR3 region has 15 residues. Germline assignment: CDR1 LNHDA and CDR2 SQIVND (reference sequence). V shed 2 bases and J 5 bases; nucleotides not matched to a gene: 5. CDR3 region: CASSINRDRGTEAFF. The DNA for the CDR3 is TGTGCCAGTAGTATAAATCGGGACAGGGGAACTGAAGCTTTCTTT.